A single sample is the source of the 18 T cell receptor beta chains below, sequenced in a study of T cells after yellow fever vaccination. Via MiXCR, TCRdb re-called the 5' RACE reads, giving one row per CDR3 protein. The sample has approximately 300,000 distinct CDR3 sequences, 6.8% seen once. Sample: PBMCs, taken approximately 47 days after the first yellow fever vaccination. The receptors were gathered from a man between 18 and 29 years old who received the YFV17D yellow fever vaccine.

This clonotype was counted between two and nine times. The J gene is TRBJ2-1, the V gene TRBV6-2 or TRBV6-3; possibly TRBD1 for D (6 bases). Trimming took 6 bases from V and 8 from J, leaving 23 bases between them. CDR1 and CDR2 (germline): MNHEY, SVGEGT. This CDR3 has 16 residues. The CDR3 bases are TGTGCCAGCAGCCCACCCCTTCACGGACAGTACGATGAGCAGTTCTTC. Encoded protein: CASSPPLHGQYDEQFF.

Ten or more counts support this clonotype. V and J are TRBV7-9 and TRBJ1-3; a weak D match, TRBD1 (6 bases). There are 16 residues in the CDR3. Germline V gives CDR1 SEHNR, CDR2 FQNEAQ (reference sequence). V gave up 5 bases and J gave up 4 bases, with 18 bases separating them. The CDR3 DNA reads as TGTGCCAGCAGCCCTAAGATCCGGACAGCGGGAAACACCATATATTTT. Its translation: CASSPKIRTAGNTIYF.

V gene TRBV4-3 combines with J gene TRBJ2-7, with unresolved D. V dropped 0 bases and J dropped 4 bases, with 10 bases sitting between them. This CDR3 has 14 amino acids. Germline V gene lookup returns CDR1 LGHNA and CDR2 YSLEER. Here the CDR3 reads CASSQDGQTYEQYF. The DNA for the CDR3 is TGCGCCAGCAGCCAAGATGGTCAGACTTACGAGCAGTACTTC.

A few counts support this clonotype. CDR3 DNA sequence: TGCGCCAGCAGCCAAGGTTCCGGCAGGGTTAATGAAAAACTGTTTTTT. Translated: CASSQGSGRVNEKLFF. The rearrangement joins TRBV4-1 to TRBJ1-4, with D perhaps TRBD1 (5 bases). The length of the CDR3 is 16 residues. Germline loops: CDR1 MGHRA, CDR2 YSYEKL. Trimming took 1 base from V and 4 from J, leaving 13 bases between them.

This clonotype was counted only a few times. V gene TRBV7-2 combines with J gene TRBJ2-5; D unclear. Germline lookup yields CDR1 SGHTA and CDR2 FQGNSA. V was cut by 3 bases and J by 3 bases, with 14 bases left in between. The CDR3 is 15 amino acids. The CDR3 sequence: CASSFIVGLEETQYF. The CDR3 DNA reads as TGTGCCAGCAGCTTCATAGTCGGGCTGGAAGAGACCCAGTACTTC.

The chain recombines TRBV7-9 with TRBJ1-2; D is perhaps TRBD1 (5 bases). V lost 1 base to trimming and J lost 5 bases, with 11 bases between them. Germline-derived CDR1 and CDR2 are SEHNR and FQNEAQ (reference sequence). The CDR3 is 14 residues long. The DNA for the CDR3 is TGTGCCAGCAGCTTAGAGAGCGCAGGGTATGGCTACACCTTC. Protein: CASSLESAGYGYTF. The full variable domain, in which reference TRBV7-9 and TRBJ1-2 provide the parts outside the CDR3, is DTGVSQNPRHKITKRGQNVTFRCDPISEHNRLYWYRQTLGQGPEFLTYFQNEAQLEKSRLLSDRFSAERPKGSFSTLEIQRTEQGDSAMYLCASSLESAGYGYTFGSGTRLTVV.

The V gene is TRBV6-6, the J gene TRBJ2-5; no reliable D call. CDR3 length equals 10 residues. Germline V gene lookup returns CDR1 MNHNY and CDR2 SVGAGI (reference sequence). The V and J ends lost 6 bases and 5 bases respectively, with 4 bases between them. CDR3 sequence reads: CASRSETQYF. CDR3 bases: TGTGCCAGCAGATCGGAGACCCAGTACTTC.

CDR3 in DNA: TGTGCCAGCAGCCAAAGCCCGGGCTCCACGAGTGAAAAACTGTTTTTT. It yields the protein CASSQSPGSTSEKLFF. This chain joins TRBV7-9 and TRBJ1-4, with D uncertain. The V and J ends lost 5 bases and 7 bases respectively, with 20 bases between them. CDR1 and CDR2 from the germline V gene are SEHNR and FQNEAQ (reference sequence). This CDR3 is 16 amino acids long. The variable domain in full, completed from reference TRBV7-9 and TRBJ1-4, reads DTGVSQNPRHKITKRGQNVTFRCDPISEHNRLYWYRQTLGQGPEFLTYFQNEAQLEKSRLLSDRFSAERPKGSFSTLEIQRTEQGDSAMYLCASSQSPGSTSEKLFFGSGTQLSVL.

This clonotype was counted between two and nine times. This chain links TRBV27 with TRBJ1-6; TRBD1 might be the D (5 bases). Germline V CDR1 and CDR2: MNHEY, SMNVEV (reference sequence). V lost 4 bases to trimming and J lost 8 bases, with 12 bases between them. There are 14 residues in the CDR3. The CDR3 loop is CASSYGGIDSPLHF. As DNA, the CDR3 is TGTGCCAGCAGTTACGGGGGGATAGATTCACCCCTCCACTTT.

A few counts support this clonotype. The chain combines TRBV19 with TRBJ1-2; D is unclear. Trimming shortened V by 8 bases and J by 2 bases, and 12 bases separated the two germline ends. The V gene's germline CDR1 is LNHDA and CDR2 SQIVND (reference sequence). The CDR3 has 13 residues. The CDR3 region has the DNA TGTGCCAGTCGGTTACAGCTGAACTATGGCTACACCTTC. Translation: CASRLQLNYGYTF.

The chain links TRBV12-3 or TRBV12-4 to TRBJ1-1; weak D call: TRBD1 (6 bases). The V end lost 6 bases, the J end lost 0 bases, and 23 bases lay between the germline ends. There are 18 residues in the CDR3. In nucleotides, the CDR3 is TGTGCCAGCAGCGCGCAGGGGAGGGGAGTCCTCATGAACACTGAAGCTTTCTTT. Translation: CASSAQGRGVLMNTEAFF.

The chain has TRBV27 and TRBJ1-4; D is unclear. V was shortened by 4 bases and J by 4 bases, with 10 bases between the two germline ends. The CDR3 runs 14 residues. The germline CDR1 and CDR2 sequences are MNHEY and SMNVEV (reference sequence). The CDR3 nucleotides read TGTGCCAGCAGTTACAGAGGGTTTAATGAAAAACTGTTTTTT. Translation gives CASSYRGFNEKLFF. Filled out from reference TRBV27 and TRBJ1-4, the complete variable domain reads EAQVTQNPRYLITVTGKKLTVTCSQNMNHEYMSWYRQDPGLGLRQIYYSMNVEVTDKGDVPEGYKVSRKEKRNFPLILESPSPNQTSLYFCASSYRGFNEKLFFGSGTQLSVL.

V gene TRBV7-6 combines with J gene TRBJ1-1; TRBD1 matches 9 bases. The germline gives CDR1 SGHVS, CDR2 FNYEAQ. The CDR3 loop spans 16 amino acids. V lost 4 bases and J lost 2; bases outside the gene matches: 8. CDR3 in DNA: TGTGCCAGCAGCTCCCGACCGGGACAGGGTAACACTGAAGCTTTCTTT. This encodes CASSSRPGQGNTEAFF. The whole variable domain, filled in from reference TRBV7-6 and TRBJ1-1, reads GAGVSQSPRYKVTKRGQDVALRCDPISGHVSLYWYRQALGQGPEFLTYFNYEAQQDKSGLPNDRFSAERPEGSISTLTIQRTEQRDSAMYRCASSSRPGQGNTEAFFGQGTRLTVV.

Comments on this clonotype: One junction end disagrees with the germline gene, perhaps due to a read error. The DNA of the CDR3 is TGCTGTGCTAGAGGGGAGACAGGGATTGCCAAAAACATTCAGTACTTC. Translation: CCARGETGIAKNIQYF. This sequence joins TRBV20-1 and TRBJ2-4; 7 bases fit TRBD1. The CDR3 covers 16 residues. Looked up from germline, CDR1 is DFQATT and CDR2 is SNEGSKA (reference sequence).

This sequence joins TRBV7-9 and TRBJ2-3, with unresolved D. The CDR3 is made up of 17 amino acids. Germline CDR1 is SEHNR and CDR2 is FQNEAQ (reference sequence). Trimming stripped 5 bases from V and 3 bases from J, with 21 bases between. The CDR3 loop reads CASSLRASEHPTDTQYF. CDR3 bases: TGTGCCAGCAGCCTCCGAGCTTCGGAACACCCGACAGATACGCAGTATTTT.

This clonotype was counted ten times or more. The chain is built from TRBV4-1 and TRBJ1-2; D gene ambiguous. This CDR3 spans 14 amino acids. With 4 bases removed from V and 3 bases from J, the gap between germline ends came to 12 bases. The germline V gene encodes CDR1 MGHRA and CDR2 YSYEKL. CDR3 in amino acids: CASSRPDAHYGYTF. The CDR3 region has the DNA TGCGCCAGCAGCCGTCCGGACGCCCACTATGGCTACACCTTC.

This clonotype was picked up a small number of times. The chain employs TRBV20-1 and TRBJ2-5; D remains unclear. Germline V gene data show CDR1 as DFQATT and CDR2 as SNEGSKA (reference sequence). Trimming left V 1 base short and J 2 bases short, with 8 bases between. The CDR3 contains 13 residues. CDR3 sequence (DNA): TGCAGTGCTAGAGTTCCAGGACAAGAGACCCAGTACTTC. It translates to CSARVPGQETQYF.

This clonotype was detected many times. The rearrangement links TRBV15 to TRBJ2-7, with D possibly TRBD2 on 6 matching bases. V dropped 5 bases and J dropped 2 bases, with 13 bases sitting between them. CDR3 length equals 14 residues. Per germline, CDR1 LNHNV and CDR2 YYDKDF (reference sequence). The CDR3 region has the DNA TGTGCCACCAGCCGCGGGGACGGTACCTACGAGCAGTACGTC. It codes for CATSRGDGTYEQYV.